A selection of T cell receptor beta chains follows, all from one sample in a study of blood T cell repertoires in COVID-19. Data came from immunoSEQ multiplex PCR; TCRdb stores just in-frame clones and leaves some out. The sample records around 46,000 clones, roughly 83% being singletons. The sample consisted of peripheral blood. These receptors came from a man between 70 and 80 years old with acute or convalescent COVID-19. The CDR3 runs from the conserved cysteine through the conserved F or W. The D gene is left open where the match is weak. Clone size is not always given. Where it is, it says once, few, many or a class for expanded clones.

d_call: -
v_call: TRBV7-2
clone_size: -
j_call: TRBJ1-2
cdr3_aa: CASSGPRAGGYTF
cdr3_nt: TGTGCCAGCAGCGGCCCGCGGGCTGGAGGCTACACCTTC

d_call: -
v_call: TRBV2
clone_size: -
j_call: TRBJ2-3
cdr3_aa: CASGGVTGSDTQYF
cdr3_nt: TGTGCCAGCGGGGGGGTAACAGGGTCGGATACGCAGTATTTT

d_call: TRBD2
v_call: TRBV27
clone_size: -
j_call: TRBJ2-3
cdr3_aa: CASRPAGALDTQYF
cdr3_nt: TGTGCCAGCAGACCAGCGGGGGCGCTGGATACGCAGTATTTT

d_call: TRBD1
v_call: TRBV5-1
clone_size: -
j_call: TRBJ2-3
cdr3_aa: CASSGQGALNTQYF
cdr3_nt: TGCGCCAGCTCCGGACAGGGGGCATTAAATACGCAGTATTTT

d_call: -
v_call: TRBV6-5
clone_size: -
j_call: TRBJ2-1
cdr3_aa: CASSYDTDSYNEQFF
cdr3_nt: TGTGCCAGCAGTTATGATACAGACTCCTACAATGAGCAGTTCTTC

d_call: TRBD2
v_call: TRBV11-3
clone_size: -
j_call: TRBJ2-2
cdr3_aa: CASSLGLARRTGELFF
cdr3_nt: TGTGCCAGCAGCTTGGGACTAGCCCGTCGGACCGGGGAGCTGTTTTTT

d_call: -
v_call: TRBV7-2
clone_size: -
j_call: TRBJ2-6
cdr3_aa: CASSLDLSSGANVLTF
cdr3_nt: TGTGCCAGCAGCTTAGACTTGAGCTCTGGGGCCAACGTCCTGACTTTC

d_call: TRBD2
v_call: TRBV19
clone_size: -
j_call: TRBJ2-3
cdr3_aa: CASGGGRADTQYF
cdr3_nt: TGTGCCAGTGGCGGGGGTAGGGCAGATACGCAGTATTTT

d_call: -
v_call: TRBV7-9
clone_size: -
j_call: TRBJ1-1
cdr3_aa: CASSSAAGYTEAFF
cdr3_nt: TGTGCCAGCAGCTCGGCGGCTGGGTACACTGAAGCTTTCTTT

d_call: -
v_call: TRBV19
clone_size: -
j_call: TRBJ1-4
cdr3_aa: CASRGGGGPNEKLFF
cdr3_nt: TGTGCCAGTCGCGGTGGCGGGGGCCCTAATGAAAAACTGTTTTTT

d_call: -
v_call: TRBV28
clone_size: -
j_call: TRBJ2-1
cdr3_aa: CASSYSPFSNEQFF
cdr3_nt: TGTGCCAGCAGCTATTCCCCCTTCTCCAATGAGCAGTTCTTC

d_call: -
v_call: TRBV7-7
clone_size: -
j_call: TRBJ2-2
cdr3_aa: CASRSREGTGELFF
cdr3_nt: TGTGCCAGCAGATCCCGAGAGGGCACCGGGGAGCTGTTTTTT

d_call: -
v_call: TRBV11-2
clone_size: -
j_call: TRBJ2-4
cdr3_aa: CASSSVSGRGGNIQYF
cdr3_nt: TGTGCCAGCAGCTCGGTCTCTGGCAGGGGTGGAAACATTCAGTACTTC

d_call: -
v_call: TRBV4-3
clone_size: -
j_call: TRBJ1-4
cdr3_aa: CASSQVISVEKLFF
cdr3_nt: TGCGCCAGCAGCCAAGTAATCAGTGTTGAAAAACTGTTTTTT

d_call: -
v_call: TRBV6-2/TRBV6-3
clone_size: -
j_call: TRBJ1-5
cdr3_aa: CASSPLGGDQPQHF
cdr3_nt: TGTGCCAGCAGCCCGCTTGGCGGGGATCAGCCCCAGCATTTT

d_call: -
v_call: TRBV6-5
clone_size: -
j_call: TRBJ2-3
cdr3_aa: CASPPSSGITDTQYF
cdr3_nt: TGTGCCAGCCCCCCATCCTCCGGGATTACGGATACGCAGTATTTT

d_call: TRBD2
v_call: TRBV20-1
clone_size: -
j_call: TRBJ2-1
cdr3_aa: CSAGRAEQFF
cdr3_nt: TGCAGTGCTGGGAGGGCTGAGCAGTTCTTC

d_call: TRBD1
v_call: TRBV19
clone_size: -
j_call: TRBJ1-2
cdr3_aa: CASNFGTGYYGYTF
cdr3_nt: TGTGCCAGTAATTTCGGGACAGGGTACTATGGCTACACCTTC

d_call: -
v_call: TRBV12-3/TRBV12-4
clone_size: once
j_call: TRBJ1-2
cdr3_aa: CASSGQLFYGYTF
cdr3_nt: TGTGCCAGCAGCGGACAGCTTTTCTATGGCTACACCTTC

d_call: TRBD1
v_call: TRBV29-1
clone_size: few
j_call: TRBJ1-1
cdr3_aa: CSVVEGRGRVTEAFF
cdr3_nt: TGCAGCGTTGTCGAGGGCAGGGGGCGCGTCACTGAAGCTTTCTTT

d_call: -
v_call: TRBV9
clone_size: once
j_call: TRBJ2-7
cdr3_aa: CASSVGEVGTYEQYF
cdr3_nt: TGTGCCAGCAGCGTGGGGGAGGTGGGGACCTACGAGCAGTACTTC

d_call: -
v_call: TRBV5-5
clone_size: -
j_call: TRBJ1-1
cdr3_aa: CASTLAGPRAFF
cdr3_nt: TGTGCCAGCACCCTGGCGGGGCCGCGGGCTTTCTTT